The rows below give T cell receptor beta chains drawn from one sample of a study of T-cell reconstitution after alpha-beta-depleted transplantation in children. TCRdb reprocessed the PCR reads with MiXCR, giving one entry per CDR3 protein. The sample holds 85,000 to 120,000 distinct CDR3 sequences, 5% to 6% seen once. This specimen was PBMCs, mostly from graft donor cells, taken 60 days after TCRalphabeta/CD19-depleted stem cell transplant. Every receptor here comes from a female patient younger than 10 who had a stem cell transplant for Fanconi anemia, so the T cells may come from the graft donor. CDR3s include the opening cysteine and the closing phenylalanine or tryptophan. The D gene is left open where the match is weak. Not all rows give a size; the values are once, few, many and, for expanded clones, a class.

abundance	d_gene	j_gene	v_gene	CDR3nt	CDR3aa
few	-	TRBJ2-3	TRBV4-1	TGCGCCAGCAGCCAAGATTCGGGTGGAACAGATACGCAGTATTTT	CASSQDSGGTDTQYF
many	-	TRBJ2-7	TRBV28	TGTGCCAGCAGGGGGTTTGAAGTGTTATCCTACGAGCAGTACTTC	CASRGFEVLSYEQYF
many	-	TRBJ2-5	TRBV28	TGTGCCAGCAGGGTTCCCCAGGGGACTCAAGAGACCCAGTACTTC	CASRVPQGTQETQYF
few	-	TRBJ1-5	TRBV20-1	TGCAGTGCTAGAGTCCCGGACAAGAGGAATCAGCCCCAGCATTTT	CSARVPDKRNQPQHF
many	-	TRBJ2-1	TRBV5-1	TGCGCCAGCAGCTTGCTGTTCTTAAGGGCCCACAATGAGCAGTTCTTC	CASSLLFLRAHNEQFF
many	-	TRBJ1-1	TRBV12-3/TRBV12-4	TGTGCCAGCAGTTTAGGTGGTGCTGAAGCTTTCTTT	CASSLGGAEAFF
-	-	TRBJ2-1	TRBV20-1	TGCTGTGCTAGATCGCCCAGGGCCTCCTACAATGAGCAGTTCTTC	CCARSPRASYNEQFF
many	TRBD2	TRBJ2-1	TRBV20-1	TGCAGTGCTAGATCAGGGACTAGCGGTTACAATGAGCAGTTCTTC	CSARSGTSGYNEQFF
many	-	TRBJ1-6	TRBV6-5	TGTGCCAGCAGTTACGGCGTAGGGGGCTCCTATAATTCACCCCTCCACTTT	CASSYGVGGSYNSPLHF
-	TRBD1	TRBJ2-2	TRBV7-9	TGTGCCAGCAGCCGACCGGGACAGAACACCTGGGAGCTGTTTTTT	CASSRPGQNTWELFF
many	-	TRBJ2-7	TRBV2	TGTGCCAGCAGGGAAGGCTACGAGCAGTACTTC	CASREGYEQYF
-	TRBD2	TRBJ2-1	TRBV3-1	TGTGCCAGCAGCGCCGTGACTAGCGGAGACAATGAGCAGTTCTTC	CASSAVTSGDNEQFF
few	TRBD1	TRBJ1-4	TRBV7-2	TGTGCCAGCAGTCGGACAGGGGAGGCAGGAAAACTGTTTTTT	CASSRTGEAGKLFF
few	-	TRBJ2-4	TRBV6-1	TGTGCCAGCATGCCCGGGCCAGTGGACTCCCTAGCCAAAAACATTCAGTACTTC	CASMPGPVDSLAKNIQYF
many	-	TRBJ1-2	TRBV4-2	TGTGCCAGCAGCCAACCCCCCGACTTCGGCTACACCTTC	CASSQPPDFGYTF
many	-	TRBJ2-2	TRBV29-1	TGCAGCGCCCACAGGGACACCGGGGAGCTGTTTTTT	CSAHRDTGELFF
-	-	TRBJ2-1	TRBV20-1	TGCAGTGAAGTCGAGGGCCTGGGGCGTGAGCAGTTCTTC	CSEVEGLGREQFF
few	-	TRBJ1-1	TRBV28	TGTGCCAGCAGTCCATCCGGGACCTGGACTGAAGCTTTCTTT	CASSPSGTWTEAFF
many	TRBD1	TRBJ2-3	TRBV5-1	TGCGCCAGCAGCGGTGTATGGGACAGGGCCACAGATACGCAGTATTTT	CASSGVWDRATDTQYF
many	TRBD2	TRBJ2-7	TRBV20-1	TGCAGTGCACAACATCTAGCTAGCGGGGGCCGTTACGAGCAGTACTTC	CSAQHLASGGRYEQYF
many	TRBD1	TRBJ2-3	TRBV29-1	TGCAGCGCGGGGACAGAGCATACGCAGTATTTT	CSAGTEHTQYF
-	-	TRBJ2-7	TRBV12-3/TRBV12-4	TGTGCCAGCAGTCCCACGGCCTACGAGCAGTACTTC	CASSPTAYEQYF